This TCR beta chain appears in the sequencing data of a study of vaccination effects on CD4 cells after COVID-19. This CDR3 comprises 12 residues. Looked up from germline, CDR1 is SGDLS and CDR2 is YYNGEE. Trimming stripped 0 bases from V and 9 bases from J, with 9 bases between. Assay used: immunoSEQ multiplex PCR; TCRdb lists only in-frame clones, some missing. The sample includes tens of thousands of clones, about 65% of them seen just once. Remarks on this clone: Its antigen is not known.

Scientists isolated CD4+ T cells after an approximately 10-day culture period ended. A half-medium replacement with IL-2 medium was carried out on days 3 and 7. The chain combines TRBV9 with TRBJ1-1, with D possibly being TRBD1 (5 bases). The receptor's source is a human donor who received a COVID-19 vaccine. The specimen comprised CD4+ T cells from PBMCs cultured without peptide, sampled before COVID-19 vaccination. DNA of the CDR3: TGTGCCAGCAGCGTAGTGGGGGGGAAAGCTTTCTTT. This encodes CASSVVGGKAFF.